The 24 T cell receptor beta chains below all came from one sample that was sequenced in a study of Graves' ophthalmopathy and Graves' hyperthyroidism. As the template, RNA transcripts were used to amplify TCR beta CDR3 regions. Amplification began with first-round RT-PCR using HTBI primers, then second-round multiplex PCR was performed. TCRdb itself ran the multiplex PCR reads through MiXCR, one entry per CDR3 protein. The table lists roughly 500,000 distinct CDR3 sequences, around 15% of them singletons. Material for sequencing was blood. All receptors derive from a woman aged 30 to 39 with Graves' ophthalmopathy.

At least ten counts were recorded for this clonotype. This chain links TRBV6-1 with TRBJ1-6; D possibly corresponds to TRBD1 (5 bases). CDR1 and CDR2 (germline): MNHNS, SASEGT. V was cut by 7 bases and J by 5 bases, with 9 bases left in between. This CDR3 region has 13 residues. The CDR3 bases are TGTGCCAGCACCTTGGGGGATAATTCACCCCTCCACTTT. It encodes CASTLGDNSPLHF.

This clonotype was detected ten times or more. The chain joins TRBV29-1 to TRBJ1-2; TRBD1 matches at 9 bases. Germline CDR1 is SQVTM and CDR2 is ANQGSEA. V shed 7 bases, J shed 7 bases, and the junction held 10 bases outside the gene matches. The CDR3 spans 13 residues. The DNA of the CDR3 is TGCAGCGCCTACAGGGGGCGCGATCCTGGCTACACCTTC. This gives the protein CSAYRGRDPGYTF.

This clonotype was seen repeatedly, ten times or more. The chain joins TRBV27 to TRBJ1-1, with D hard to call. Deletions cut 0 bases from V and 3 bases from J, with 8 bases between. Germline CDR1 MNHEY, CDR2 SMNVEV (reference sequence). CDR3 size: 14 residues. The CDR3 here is CASSLSWEDTEAFF. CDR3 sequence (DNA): TGTGCCAGCAGTTTATCGTGGGAAGACACTGAAGCTTTCTTT.

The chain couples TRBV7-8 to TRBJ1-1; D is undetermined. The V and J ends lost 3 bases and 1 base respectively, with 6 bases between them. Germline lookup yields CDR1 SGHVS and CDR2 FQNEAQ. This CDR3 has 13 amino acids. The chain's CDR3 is CASSFKKNTEAFF. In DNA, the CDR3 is TGTGCCAGCAGCTTCAAAAAGAACACTGAAGCTTTCTTT. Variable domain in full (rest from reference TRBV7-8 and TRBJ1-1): GAGVSQSPRYKVAKRGQDVALRCDPISGHVSLFWYQQALGQGPEFLTYFQNEAQLDKSGLPSDRFFAERPEGSVSTLKIQRTQQEDSAVYLCASSFKKNTEAFFGQGTRLTVV.

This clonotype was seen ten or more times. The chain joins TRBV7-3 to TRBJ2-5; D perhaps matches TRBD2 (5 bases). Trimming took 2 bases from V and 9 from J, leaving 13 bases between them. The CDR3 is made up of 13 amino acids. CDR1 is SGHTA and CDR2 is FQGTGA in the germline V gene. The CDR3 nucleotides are TGTGCCAGCAGCTTATCGGACTCTACACCCCAGTACTTC. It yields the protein CASSLSDSTPQYF.

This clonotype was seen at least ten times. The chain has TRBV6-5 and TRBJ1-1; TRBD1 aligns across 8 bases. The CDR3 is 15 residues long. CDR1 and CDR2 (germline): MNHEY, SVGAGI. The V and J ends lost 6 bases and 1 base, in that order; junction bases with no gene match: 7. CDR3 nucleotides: TGTGCCAGCAGAGGGGCAGGGGGCCAGAACACTGAAGCTTTCTTT. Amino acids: CASRGAGGQNTEAFF.

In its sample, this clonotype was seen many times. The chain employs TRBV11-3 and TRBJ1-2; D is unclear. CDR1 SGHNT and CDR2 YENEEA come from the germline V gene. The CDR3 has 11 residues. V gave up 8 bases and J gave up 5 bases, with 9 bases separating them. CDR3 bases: TGTGCCAGCGGAAGGGATTATGGCTACACCTTC. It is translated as CASGRDYGYTF.

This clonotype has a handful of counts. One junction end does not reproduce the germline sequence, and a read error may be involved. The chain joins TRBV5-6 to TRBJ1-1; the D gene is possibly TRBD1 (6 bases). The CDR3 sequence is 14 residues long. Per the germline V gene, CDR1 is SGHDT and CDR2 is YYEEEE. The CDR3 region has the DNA TGTGCCAGCAGCTTGTATGGTGGGGGCACTGAAGCTTGCTTT. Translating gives CASSLYGGGTEACF.

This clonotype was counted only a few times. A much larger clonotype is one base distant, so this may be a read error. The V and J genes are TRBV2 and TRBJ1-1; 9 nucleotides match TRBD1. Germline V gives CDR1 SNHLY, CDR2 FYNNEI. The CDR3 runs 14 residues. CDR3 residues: CASKEDRGYTEACF. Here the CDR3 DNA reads TGTGCCAGCAAGGAGGACAGGGGATACACTGAAGCTTGCTTT. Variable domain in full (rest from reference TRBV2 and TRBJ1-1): EPEVTQTPSHQVTQMGQEVILRCVPISNHLYFYWYRQILGQKVEFLVSFYNNEISEKSEIFDDQFSVERPDGSNFTLKIRSTKLEDSAMYFCASKEDRGYTEACFGQGTRLTVV.

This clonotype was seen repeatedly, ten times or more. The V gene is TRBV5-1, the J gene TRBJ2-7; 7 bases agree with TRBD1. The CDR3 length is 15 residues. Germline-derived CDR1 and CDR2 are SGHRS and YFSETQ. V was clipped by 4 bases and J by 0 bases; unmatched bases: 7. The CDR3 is CASSSQTGFSYEQYF. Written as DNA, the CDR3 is TGCGCCAGCAGCAGCCAGACAGGGTTCTCCTACGAGCAGTACTTC.

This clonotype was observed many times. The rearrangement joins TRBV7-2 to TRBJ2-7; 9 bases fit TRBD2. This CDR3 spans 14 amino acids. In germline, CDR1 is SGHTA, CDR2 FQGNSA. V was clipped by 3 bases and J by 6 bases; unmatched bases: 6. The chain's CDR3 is CASSLERGDGEQYF. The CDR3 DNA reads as TGTGCCAGCAGCTTGGAGCGGGGGGATGGCGAGCAGTACTTC.

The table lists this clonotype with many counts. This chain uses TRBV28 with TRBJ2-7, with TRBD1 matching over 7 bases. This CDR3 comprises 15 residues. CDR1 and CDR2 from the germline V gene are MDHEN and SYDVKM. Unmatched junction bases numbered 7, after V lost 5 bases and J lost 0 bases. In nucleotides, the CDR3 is TGTGCCAGCAGTACAGCCGGGACAGACTCCTACGAGCAGTACTTC. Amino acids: CASSTAGTDSYEQYF.

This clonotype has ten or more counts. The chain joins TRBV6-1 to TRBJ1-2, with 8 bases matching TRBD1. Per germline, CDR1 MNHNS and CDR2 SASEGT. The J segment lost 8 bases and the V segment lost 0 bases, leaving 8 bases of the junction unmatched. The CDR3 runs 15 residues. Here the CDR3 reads CASSEAGNRGGGYTF. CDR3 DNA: TGTGCCAGCAGTGAAGCCGGAAACAGGGGGGGAGGCTACACCTTC.

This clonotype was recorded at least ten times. CDR3 loop: CASSFTMLGDSYEQYF. CDR3 bases: TGTGCCAGCAGTTTCACAATGCTTGGGGACTCCTACGAGCAGTACTTC. The chain carries TRBV6-5 and TRBJ2-7; D gene uncertain. V was cut by 4 bases and J by 0 bases, with 16 bases left in between. The germline gives CDR1 MNHEY, CDR2 SVGAGI. The CDR3 is made up of 16 amino acids.

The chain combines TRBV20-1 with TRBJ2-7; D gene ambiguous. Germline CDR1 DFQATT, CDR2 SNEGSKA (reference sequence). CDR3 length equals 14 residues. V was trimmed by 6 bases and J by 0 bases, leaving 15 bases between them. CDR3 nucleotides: TGCAGTGCGGGATCATACACCGACTCCTACGAGCAGTACTTC. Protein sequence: CSAGSYTDSYEQYF.

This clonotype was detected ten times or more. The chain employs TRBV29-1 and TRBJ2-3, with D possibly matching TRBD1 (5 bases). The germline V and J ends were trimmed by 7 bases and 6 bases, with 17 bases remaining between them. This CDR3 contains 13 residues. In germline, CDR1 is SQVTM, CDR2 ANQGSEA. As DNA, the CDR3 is TGCAGCGCCTTCGACAGCCTCAAGGATACGCAGTATTTT. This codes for CSAFDSLKDTQYF.

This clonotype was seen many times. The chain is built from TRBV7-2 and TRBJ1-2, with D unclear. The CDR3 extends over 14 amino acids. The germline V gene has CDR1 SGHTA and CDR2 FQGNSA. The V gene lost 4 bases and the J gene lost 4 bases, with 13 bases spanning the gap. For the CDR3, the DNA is TGTGCCAGCAGCTCTAGGCCCGATGGCTATGGCTACACCTTC. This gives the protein CASSSRPDGYGYTF. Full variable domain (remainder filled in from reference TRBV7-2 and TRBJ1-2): GAGVSQSPSNKVTEKGKDVELRCDPISGHTALYWYRQSLGQGLEFLIYFQGNSAPDKSGLPSDRFSAERTGGSVSTLTIQRTQQEDSAVYLCASSSRPDGYGYTFGSGTRLTVV.

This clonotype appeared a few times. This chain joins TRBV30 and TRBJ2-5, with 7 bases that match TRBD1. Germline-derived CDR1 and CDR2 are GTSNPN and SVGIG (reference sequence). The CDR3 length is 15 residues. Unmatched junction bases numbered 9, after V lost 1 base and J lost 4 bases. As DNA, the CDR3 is TGTGCCTGGAGTGGTGACAGGGAACGTCGAGAGACCCAGTACTTC. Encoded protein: CAWSGDRERRETQYF.

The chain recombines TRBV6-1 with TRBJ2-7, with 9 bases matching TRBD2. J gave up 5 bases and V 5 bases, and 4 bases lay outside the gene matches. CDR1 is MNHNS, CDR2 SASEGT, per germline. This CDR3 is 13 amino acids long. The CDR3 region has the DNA TGTGCCAGCAGTCGGGCTAGCGGGAACGAGCAGTACTTC. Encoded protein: CASSRASGNEQYF.

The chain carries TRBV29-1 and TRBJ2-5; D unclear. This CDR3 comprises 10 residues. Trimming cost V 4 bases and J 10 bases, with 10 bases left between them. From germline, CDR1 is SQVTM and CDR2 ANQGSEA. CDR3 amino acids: CSVGQAIQYF. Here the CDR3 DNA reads TGCAGCGTTGGTCAGGCGATCCAGTACTTC.

The CDR3 nucleotides are TGTGCCAGCAGCCAAGCGGGATTAGCTCTATACGAGCAGTACTTC. Translating gives CASSQAGLALYEQYF. V and J are TRBV3-1 and TRBJ2-7; D perhaps matches TRBD2 (5 bases). V was trimmed by 1 base and J by 4 bases, leaving 14 bases between them. The germline V gene has CDR1 LGHDT and CDR2 YNNKEL (reference sequence). The CDR3 spans 15 residues.

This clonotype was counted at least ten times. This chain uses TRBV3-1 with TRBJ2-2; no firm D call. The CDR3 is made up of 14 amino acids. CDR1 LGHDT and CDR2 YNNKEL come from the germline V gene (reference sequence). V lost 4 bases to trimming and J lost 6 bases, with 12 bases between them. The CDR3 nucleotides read TGTGCCAGCAGCCCCCCAATATTAGCCGGGGAGCTGTTTTTT. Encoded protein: CASSPPILAGELFF.

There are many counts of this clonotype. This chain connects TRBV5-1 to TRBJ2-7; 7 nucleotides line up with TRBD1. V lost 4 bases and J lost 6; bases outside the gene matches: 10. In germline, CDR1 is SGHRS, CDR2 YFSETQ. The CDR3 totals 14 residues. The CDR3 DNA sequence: TGCGCCAGCAGCCCTGACAGGGCGACGAGCGAGCAGTACTTC. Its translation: CASSPDRATSEQYF.

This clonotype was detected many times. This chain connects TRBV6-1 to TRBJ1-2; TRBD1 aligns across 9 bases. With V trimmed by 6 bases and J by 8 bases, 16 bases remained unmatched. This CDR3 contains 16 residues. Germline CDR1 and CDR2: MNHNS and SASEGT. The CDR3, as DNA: TGTGCCAGCAGAAGGCGGGACAGGGCCTTATCTATAGGCTACACCTTC. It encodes CASRRRDRALSIGYTF.